What follows are 29 T cell receptor beta chains derived from one specimen sequenced in a study of blood T cell repertoires in COVID-19. Repertoires were generated with immunoSEQ multiplex PCR, while TCRdb's copy carries only in-frame clones and drops some. The sample contains 25,000 to 30,000 clones, around 83% of which appear only once. Input material: peripheral blood. The receptors originated from a man aged 65 to 85 with acute or convalescent COVID-19.

The chain has TRBV5-1 and TRBJ2-5; no clear D gene. The V gene lost 6 bases and the J gene lost 7 bases, with 16 bases spanning the gap. The germline V gene encodes CDR1 SGHRS and CDR2 YFSETQ. CDR3 length: 13 amino acids. CDR3 residues: CASMAPVLLTQYF. The CDR3, as DNA: TGCGCCAGCATGGCCCCTGTTCTGCTGACCCAGTACTTC. The variable domain in full, with the rest retrieved from reference TRBV5-1 and TRBJ2-5, is KAGVTQTPRYLIKTRGQQVTLSCSPISGHRSVSWYQQTPGQGLQFLFEYFSETQRNKGNFPGRFSGRQFSNSRSEMNVSTLELGDSALYLCASMAPVLLTQYFGPGTRLLVL.

The V call is TRBV6-6, the J call TRBJ2-7; TRBD1 aligns across 8 bases. The CDR3 is 14 amino acids. Germline V CDR1 and CDR2: MNHNY, SVGAGI (reference sequence). Trimming removed 2 bases from V and 6 bases from J; junction bases left unmatched: 6. As DNA, the CDR3 is TGTGCCAGCAGTTACAGTCAGGGGGCGGGCGAGCAGTACTTC. It is translated as CASSYSQGAGEQYF.

This clone was found a few times. This chain uses TRBV14 with TRBJ1-4, with D unclear. Germline assignment: CDR1 SGHDN and CDR2 FVKESK. V was shortened by 1 base and J by 0 bases, with 12 bases between the two germline ends. This CDR3 is built from 17 residues. The CDR3 region is CASSQVVGFATNEKLFF. CDR3 sequence (DNA): TGTGCCAGCAGCCAAGTGGTGGGCTTCGCAACTAATGAAAAACTGTTTTTT.

The chain carries TRBV19 and TRBJ2-5; D may be TRBD1 (6 bases). V was clipped by 5 bases and J by 0 bases, with 7 bases between them. Germline V gives CDR1 LNHDA, CDR2 SQIVND (reference sequence). This CDR3 is built from 13 residues. CDR3 nucleotides: TGTGCCAGTAGTTGGACAGACCAAGAGACCCAGTACTTC. Residues: CASSWTDQETQYF.

The chain joins TRBV5-1 to TRBJ2-3, with 8 bases aligning to TRBD2. The V gene end was trimmed by 0 bases and the J gene end by 5 bases; junction bases not matched to a gene: 14. This CDR3 is built from 18 residues. Germline values: CDR1 SGHRS, CDR2 YFSETQ. CDR3: CASSLALFSGVLRDTQYF. The CDR3 DNA reads as TGCGCCAGCAGCTTGGCCCTCTTTAGCGGGGTCCTCAGAGATACGCAGTATTTT.

This sequence joins TRBV10-3 and TRBJ2-7, with 12 nucleotides matching TRBD2. CDR3 length: 14 residues. Germline V lookup: CDR1 ENHRY, CDR2 SYGVKD. V dropped 7 bases and J dropped 3; count of bases not matched to a gene: 4. The CDR3 DNA reads TGTGCCATCAATCCGGGACTAGCGGGCTACGAGCAGTACTTC. Its protein is CAINPGLAGYEQYF.

V usage is TRBV10-1 and J usage is TRBJ1-6, with TRBD1 identical over 9 bases. V shed 4 bases and J 7 bases; nucleotides not matched to a gene: 5. Germline CDR1 and CDR2: WNHNN and SYGVQD (reference sequence). The length of the CDR3 is 15 residues. Here the CDR3 reads CASSGGTGRNSPLHF. For the CDR3, the DNA is TGCGCCAGCAGTGGGGGGACAGGGCGGAATTCACCCCTCCACTTT.

J is TRBJ1-1 and V is TRBV10-3; unclear D gene. The CDR3 spans 13 residues. The germline CDR1 and CDR2 sequences are ENHRY and SYGVKD. The germline V and J ends were trimmed by 10 bases and 0 bases, with 12 bases remaining between them. The CDR3 loop is CATFGIMNTEAFF. Here the CDR3 DNA reads TGTGCCACCTTCGGGATTATGAACACTGAAGCTTTCTTT.

V gene TRBV18 combines with J gene TRBJ1-3, with D possibly TRBD1 on 5 matching bases. CDR3 length: 15 residues. Germline loops: CDR1 KGHSH, CDR2 LQKENI. Trimming pared 6 bases from V and 0 bases from J, leaving 12 bases between. As DNA, the CDR3 is TGTGCCAGCTCCCTACAGGCTCTCTCTGGAAACACCATATATTTT. Its translation is CASSLQALSGNTIYF.

The V gene is TRBV10-1, the J gene TRBJ1-5; D remains unclear. The CDR3 runs 14 residues. CDR1 WNHNN and CDR2 SYGVQD come from the germline V gene (reference sequence). With 8 bases removed from V and 0 bases from J, the gap between germline ends came to 11 bases. CDR3 region: CASRWFHSNQPQHF. CDR3 in DNA: TGCGCCAGCCGGTGGTTCCATAGCAATCAGCCCCAGCATTTT.

The count of this clone is one. The chain combines TRBV6-5 with TRBJ1-2; D not resolved. The V gene's germline CDR1 is MNHEY and CDR2 SVGAGI. The CDR3 loop spans 15 amino acids. V was clipped by 4 bases and J by 4 bases, with 16 bases between them. The CDR3, as DNA: TGTGCCAGCAGTTCCCGCGCGGGCCCCCTCTATGGCTACACCTTC. It translates to CASSSRAGPLYGYTF.

The chain joins TRBV6-5 to TRBJ1-6; D perhaps matches TRBD1 (5 bases). The CDR3 extends over 15 amino acids. Trimming shortened V by 0 bases and J by 5 bases, and 8 bases separated the two germline ends. The germline CDR1 and CDR2 sequences are MNHEY and SVGAGI. CDR3 in amino acids: CASSYSSRDNSPLHF. CDR3 nucleotides: TGTGCCAGCAGTTACTCGTCCAGGGATAATTCACCCCTCCACTTT.

The rearrangement joins TRBV5-1 to TRBJ2-1; D possibly corresponds to TRBD2 (6 bases). The CDR3 is 15 amino acids. Looked up from germline, CDR1 is SGHRS and CDR2 is YFSETQ. V lost 4 bases and J 2 bases, leaving 13 bases between the germline ends. Here the CDR3 DNA reads TGCGCCAGCAGCCCTGGGACTGCCGCCTACAATGAGCAGTTCTTC. Translated: CASSPGTAAYNEQFF.

DNA of the CDR3: TGTGCCAGCAGCCCCTCAGAGGTGAACACTGAAGCTTTCTTT. This translates into CASSPSEVNTEAFF. V and J are TRBV3-1 (or the pseudogene TRBV3-2) and TRBJ1-1; D unresolved. V was shortened by 4 bases and J by 0 bases, with 9 bases between the two germline ends. This CDR3 has 14 residues. Germline lookup yields CDR1 LGHDT and CDR2 YNNKEL (reference sequence).

The chain links TRBV19 to TRBJ2-7; tentative D call: TRBD2 (6 bases). CDR3 length: 16 amino acids. Per the germline V gene, CDR1 is LNHDA and CDR2 is SQIVND (reference sequence). Trimming removed 2 bases at V and 1 base at J, with 15 bases between. CDR3 protein: CASSISSGTESYEQYF. Written as DNA, the CDR3 is TGTGCCAGTAGTATATCGTCCGGGACTGAGTCCTACGAGCAGTACTTC.

J is TRBJ1-2 and V is TRBV7-8, with D unclear. Per germline, CDR1 SGHVS and CDR2 FQNEAQ. V lost 5 bases and J lost 1, with 11 bases in between. The CDR3 length is 14 residues. CDR3 loop: CASSRRRDNYGYTF. CDR3 nucleotides: TGTGCCAGCAGCCGAAGACGGGATAACTATGGCTACACCTTC.

This clone was found a few times. The rearrangement uses TRBV19 and TRBJ2-3; 9 positions agree with TRBD2. The CDR3 extends over 18 amino acids. V was pared by 5 bases and J by 0 bases, with 12 bases of the junction left unmatched. Germline-derived CDR1 and CDR2 are LNHDA and SQIVND (reference sequence). The CDR3 is CASSGVAGGHPSTDTQYF. The DNA for the CDR3 is TGTGCCAGTAGTGGGGTGGCGGGAGGGCATCCTAGCACAGATACGCAGTATTTT. The full variable domain, its missing parts supplied by reference TRBV19 and TRBJ2-3, is DGGITQSPKYLFRKEGQNVTLSCEQNLNHDAMYWYRQDPGQGLRLIYYSQIVNDFQKGDIAEGYSVSREKKESFPLTVTSAQKNPTAFYLCASSGVAGGHPSTDTQYFGPGTRLTVL.

As regards this clone: Mismatch with germline at one junction end may stem from a read error. The rearrangement joins TRBV5-1 to TRBJ2-1; 11 positions match TRBD2. The CDR3 runs 16 residues. Germline lookup yields CDR1 SGHRS and CDR2 YFSETQ. CDR3 nucleotide sequence: TGCGCCAGCACCTTGACTAGCGGGATTTCCTACAATGAGCAGTTCTTC. Translating it yields CASTLTSGISYNEQFF. Full variable domain (missing parts from reference TRBV5-1 and TRBJ2-1): KAGVTQTPRYLIKTRGQQVTLSCSPISGHRSVSWYQQTPGQGLQFLFEYFSETQRNKGNFPGRFSGRQFSNSRSEMNVSTLELGDSALYLCASTLTSGISYNEQFFGPGTRLTVL.

The V call is TRBV6-5, the J call TRBJ1-1, with a weak D call TRBD1 (6 bases). The germline V and J ends were trimmed by 8 bases and 4 bases, with 17 bases remaining between them. Germline V gene data show CDR1 as MNHEY and CDR2 as SVGAGI. CDR3 length: 14 amino acids. The CDR3 region has the DNA TGTGCCAGCCAAAACTCTGGGACAAGCACTGAAGCTTTCTTT. This codes for CASQNSGTSTEAFF.

This sequence joins TRBV5-1 and TRBJ2-1; 7 bases map to TRBD1. Trimming took 4 bases from V and 0 from J; bases not matched to a gene: 7. The CDR3 has 16 amino acids. CDR1 is SGHRS and CDR2 is YFSETQ in the germline V gene. The CDR3 loop reads CASSPPGQSSYNEQFF. The CDR3 DNA is TGCGCCAGCAGCCCCCCGGGACAGAGCTCCTACAATGAGCAGTTCTTC. Drawing the rest from reference TRBV5-1 and TRBJ2-1, the complete variable domain is KAGVTQTPRYLIKTRGQQVTLSCSPISGHRSVSWYQQTPGQGLQFLFEYFSETQRNKGNFPGRFSGRQFSNSRSEMNVSTLELGDSALYLCASSPPGQSSYNEQFFGPGTRLTVL.

The V gene is TRBV7-2, the J gene TRBJ1-1, with D possibly being TRBD1 (5 bases). V was shortened by 2 bases and J by 1 base, with 11 bases between the two germline ends. The CDR3 runs to 15 residues. In germline, CDR1 is SGHTA, CDR2 FQGNSA. As DNA, the CDR3 is TGTGCCAGCAGCTTAATGGGGGGGACGAACACTGAAGCTTTCTTT. Its protein is CASSLMGGTNTEAFF.

The gene calls are TRBV28 and TRBJ2-3; the D gene is possibly TRBD1 (6 bases). Germline CDR1 MDHEN, CDR2 SYDVKM. The ends were cut back, 3 bases at V and 4 bases at J, with 8 bases in the middle. The CDR3 is 13 amino acids. The CDR3 nucleotides are TGTGCCAGCAGTTTGGGGGCCCCAGATACGCAGTATTTT. The encoded protein is CASSLGAPDTQYF.

The chain couples TRBV18 to TRBJ2-7, with a possible D match to TRBD1 (6 bases). Germline values: CDR1 KGHSH, CDR2 LQKENI. The CDR3 has 15 residues. Trimming removed 5 bases from V and 0 bases from J, with 14 bases in between. CDR3 DNA sequence: TGTGCCAGCTCATCAGGGGCCGACAGCTCCTACGAGCAGTACTTC. Protein product: CASSSGADSSYEQYF.

The chain combines TRBV12-3 or TRBV12-4 with TRBJ2-7; D unresolved. Trimming cost V 5 bases and J 6 bases, with 14 bases left between them. This CDR3 has 13 amino acids. This chain's CDR3 is CASSPGSSGEQYF. Written as DNA, the CDR3 is TGTGCCAGCAGTCCCGGTAGTTCAGGCGAGCAGTACTTC.

The chain couples TRBV6-5 to TRBJ1-2; TRBD1 agrees at 7 bases. The germline gives CDR1 MNHEY, CDR2 SVGAGI. The CDR3 runs to 14 residues. Trimming cost V 0 bases and J 8 bases; bases outside gene matches: 6. The CDR3 loop is CASSYSPGQHGYTF. In DNA form, the CDR3 reads TGTGCCAGCAGTTACTCCCCGGGACAGCACGGCTACACCTTC.

This chain links TRBV6-2 or TRBV6-3 with TRBJ2-3; 9 positions match TRBD1. This CDR3 is 15 amino acids long. V shed 6 bases and J 4 bases; nucleotides not matched to a gene: 8. CDR1 and CDR2 (germline): MNHEY, SVGEGT. The CDR3 protein is CASSRGQGNADTQYF. The CDR3 nucleotides are TGTGCCAGCAGCCGGGGACAGGGAAATGCAGATACGCAGTATTTT.

V and J are TRBV7-6 and TRBJ1-5, with D possibly matching TRBD1 (6 bases). V lost 3 bases and J 0 bases, leaving 12 bases between the germline ends. From germline, CDR1 is SGHVS and CDR2 FNYEAQ. The CDR3 length is 16 residues. CDR3 amino acids: CASSLGTPTSNQPQHF. CDR3 DNA: TGTGCCAGCAGCTTGGGGACACCGACTAGCAATCAGCCCCAGCATTTT. Using reference TRBV7-6 and TRBJ1-5 for the parts outside the CDR3, the full variable domain is GAGVSQSPRYKVTKRGQDVALRCDPISGHVSLYWYRQALGQGPEFLTYFNYEAQQDKSGLPNDRFSAERPEGSISTLTIQRTEQRDSAMYRCASSLGTPTSNQPQHFGDGTRLSIL.

The chain links TRBV29-1 to TRBJ1-4; possible D gene TRBD1, 5 bases. V lost 7 bases and J 0 bases, leaving 9 bases between the germline ends. CDR1 is SQVTM, CDR2 ANQGSEA, per germline. The CDR3 spans 13 residues. CDR3 DNA: TGCAGCGCCCAGGGTCCAACTAATGAAAAACTGTTTTTT. The encoded protein is CSAQGPTNEKLFF.

The V gene is TRBV5-4, the J gene TRBJ2-1, with 8 nucleotides matching TRBD1. The V and J ends lost 2 bases and 3 bases, in that order; junction bases with no gene match: 7. Germline CDR1 is SGHNT and CDR2 is YYREEE (reference sequence). The CDR3 contains 16 residues. In nucleotides, the CDR3 is TGTGCCAGCAGCTTCCAGGACAGGGCTCGCTACAATGAGCAGTTCTTC. It encodes CASSFQDRARYNEQFF.